This TCR beta chain was sequenced during a study of blood T cells in healthy people across ages. Whole-study context: Through template switching, about one barcoded beta molecule was captured per two T cells, as measured in model experiments. Whole-study findings and limits: While age rose, TCR beta diversity per million T cells dropped in a roughly linear way. Long-lived and aged donors differed, with more naive CD4+ cells and higher diversity in the long-lived.

The CDR3 has 15 residues. With 4 bases removed from V and 0 bases from J, the gap between germline ends came to 13 bases. From germline, CDR1 is SGHKS and CDR2 YYEKEE (reference sequence). Together with a sample-barcoded 5' primer, a J-beta primer mix was included in a second PCR lasting about 6 to 11 cycles. TCRdb fed the 5' RACE reads into MiXCR, producing one record per CDR3 protein. The sample yields about 640,000 distinct CDR3 sequences, about 30% seen once. This clonotype was seen many times. Its cognate antigen is unknown. The sequence came from a woman of 80 years or more in good health. This sequence joins TRBV5-5 and TRBJ1-2, with TRBD1 as a possible D gene (6 bases). Sample: blood. The CDR3 sequence is CASSNGGATNYGYTF. CDR3 DNA: TGTGCCAGCAGCAACGGGGGGGCGACTAACTATGGCTACACCTTC.